This T cell receptor beta chain was profiled in a study of blood T cell repertoires in COVID-19. V lost 6 bases and J lost 6, with 18 bases in between. Germline V gene lookup returns CDR1 SEHNR and CDR2 FQNEAQ (reference sequence). This CDR3 region has 15 residues. Original data processing: Using reference gene primer amplification, nucleated cell counts were estimated. The table came from immunoSEQ multiplex PCR; TCRdb's copy has only in-frame clones and leaves some out. That table supplies the V and J calls and clone size; D and trimming were determined from the DNA. The sample has roughly 30,000 clones, 70% to 90% seen once.

The material sequenced was peripheral blood. The receptor was derived from a human donor in a cohort sampled during active COVID-19. V and J are TRBV7-9 and TRBJ2-1; tentative D call: TRBD2 (6 bases). As DNA, the CDR3 is TGTGCCAGCAGTTCTCCGGGAGTCGGGCTCAATGAGCAGTTCTTC. It yields the protein CASSSPGVGLNEQFF.